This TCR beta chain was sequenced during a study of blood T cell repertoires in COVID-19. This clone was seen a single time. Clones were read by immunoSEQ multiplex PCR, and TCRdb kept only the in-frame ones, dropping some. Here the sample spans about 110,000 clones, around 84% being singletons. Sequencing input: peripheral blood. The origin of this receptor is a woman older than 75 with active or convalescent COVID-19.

Written as DNA, the CDR3 is TGTGCCAGCGGGATTACAGGGATCAACTATGGCTACACCTTC. This gives the protein CASGITGINYGYTF. The J gene is TRBJ1-2, the V gene TRBV7-9, with D perhaps TRBD1 (6 bases). Trimming pared 8 bases from V and 2 bases from J, leaving 15 bases between. The CDR3 covers 14 residues. CDR1 and CDR2 (germline): SEHNR, FQNEAQ (reference sequence).